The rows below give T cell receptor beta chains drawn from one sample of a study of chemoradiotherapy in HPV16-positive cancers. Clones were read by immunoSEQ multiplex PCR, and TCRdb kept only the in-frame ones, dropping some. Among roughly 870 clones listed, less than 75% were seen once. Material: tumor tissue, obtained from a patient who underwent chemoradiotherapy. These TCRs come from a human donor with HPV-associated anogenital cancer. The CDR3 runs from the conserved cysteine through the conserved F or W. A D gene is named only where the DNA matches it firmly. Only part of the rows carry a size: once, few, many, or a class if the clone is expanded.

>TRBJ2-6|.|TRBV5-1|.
TGCGCCAGCAGCTTCCAAGGCAGCTCTGGGGCCAACGTCCTGACTTTC
CASSFQGSSGANVLTF
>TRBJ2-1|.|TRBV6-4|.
TGTGCTAGCAGTGACTCGCAGGGGACCGGGAATGAGCAGTTCTTC
CASSDSQGTGNEQFF
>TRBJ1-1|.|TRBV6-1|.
TGTGCCAGCATTCCTCCTCTGGGGACTGAAGCTTTCTTT
CASIPPLGTEAFF
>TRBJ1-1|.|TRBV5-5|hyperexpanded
TGTGCCAGCAGGAGGGATTTGAACACTGAAGCTTTCTTT
CASRRDLNTEAFF
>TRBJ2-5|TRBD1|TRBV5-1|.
TGCGCCAGCAGCCCCCCGACAGGGACCCAAGAGACCCAGTACTTC
CASSPPTGTQETQYF
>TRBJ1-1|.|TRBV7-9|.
TGTGCCAGCAGCCCAGGAGAGGGATGGACTGAAGCTTTCTTT
CASSPGEGWTEAFF
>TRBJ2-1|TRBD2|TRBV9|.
TGTGCCAGCAGCCCCCTCCGCGGGGGGGCGATCAGTGAGCAGTTCTTC
CASSPLRGGAISEQFF
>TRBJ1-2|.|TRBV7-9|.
TGTGCCAGCAGCTTTGTTGAGGTAGCGGCATGGGGCTACACCTTC
CASSFVEVAAWGYTF
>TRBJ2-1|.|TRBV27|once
TGTGCCAGCACCCCAGAGGGGAGGCATGGAAATGAGCAGTTCTTC
CASTPEGRHGNEQFF
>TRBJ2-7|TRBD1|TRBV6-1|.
TGTGCCAGCAGTGAGGGACAGGGCCCGATCGAGCAGTACTTC
CASSEGQGPIEQYF
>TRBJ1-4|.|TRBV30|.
TGTGCCTGGAGTGTACGGACGAATTGGAGGGGTAATGAAAAACTGTTTTTT
CAWSVRTNWRGNEKLFF
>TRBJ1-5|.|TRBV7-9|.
TGTGCCAGCAGCCCCTATAGCAATCAGCCCCAGCATTTT
CASSPYSNQPQHF
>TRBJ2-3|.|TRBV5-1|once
TGCGCCAGCAGCTTCGAAGCTAGCACAGATACGCAGTATTTT
CASSFEASTDTQYF
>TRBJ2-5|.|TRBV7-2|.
TGTGCCAGCAGCTACAGGGTTCAAGAGACCCAGTACTTC
CASSYRVQETQYF
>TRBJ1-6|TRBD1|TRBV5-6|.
TGTGCCAGCAGCTTGGCCGGGACAGGGGGTTCACCCCTCCACTTT
CASSLAGTGGSPLHF
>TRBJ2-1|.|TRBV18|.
TGTGCCAGCTCACCACCGTGGGGGGCGGACTATGAGCAGTTCTTC
CASSPPWGADYEQFF
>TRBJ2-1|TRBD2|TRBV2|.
TGTGCCAGCAATTCGGGAGGGCTAGCGGCCTACAATGAGCAGTTCTTC
CASNSGGLAAYNEQFF
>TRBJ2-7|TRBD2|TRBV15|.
TGTGCCACCAGCGCGGAGGCCGGGGGGACCTCCTACGAGCAGTACTTC
CATSAEAGGTSYEQYF
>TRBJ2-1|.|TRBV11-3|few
TGTGCCAGCAGCTTGAGGGTTGAGAATAGTGAGCAGTTCTTC
CASSLRVENSEQFF
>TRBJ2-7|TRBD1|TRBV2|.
TGTGCCAGCAAGAGGACAGGGAGCTCCTACGAGCAGTACTTC
CASKRTGSSYEQYF
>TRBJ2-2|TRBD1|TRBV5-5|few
TGTGCCAGCAGCTCTGGGACAGGTTCGAGCACCGGGGAGCTGTTTTTT
CASSSGTGSSTGELFF
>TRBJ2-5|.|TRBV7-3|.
TGTGCCAGTAGCTTATGGGCGGGGGAGACCCAGTACTTC
CASSLWAGETQYF
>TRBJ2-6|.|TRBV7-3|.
TGTGCCAGCAGCTTTATGGCTGGGGCCAACGTCCTGACTTTC
CASSFMAGANVLTF
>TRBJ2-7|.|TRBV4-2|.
TGTGCCAGCAGCCAAGTTAACGGGGGCTCCTACGAGCAGTACTTC
CASSQVNGGSYEQYF